The source of this TCR beta chain is a study of cytomegalovirus exposure and HLA in healthy donors (dated by TCRdb to about 2017). Context from the whole study: An earlier analysis of around 600 of the donors reported approximately 300 Gb of sequence data and roughly 100 million unique TCR beta sequences from about 200 million T cells. Roughly 300 gigabases of sequencing data and 80 million or so unique TCR sequences were included in an early release covering several hundred HLA-typed donors. The genetic ancestry cluster associated with self-reported Caucasian donors included 81% of the 398 genotyped donors. The study aimed to test whether signatures of past pathogen exposure could be identified by cataloging public T cell receptors. Using immunosequencing, the study profiled T cell repertoires from roughly 650 subjects and related those repertoires to cytomegalovirus serostatus. In addition to the first cohort of 666 subjects, a separate validation cohort of over 90 different subjects was used. The study combined high-throughput TCR immunosequencing, statistical association of individual TCRs with disease status, and machine learning to predict cytomegalovirus infection status. In a later analysis, previously published TCR beta repertoires from 500 to 750 donors were re-analyzed and high-resolution HLA genotyping was added so that TCR occurrence patterns could be studied. The later analysis used no new phenotypic data to find candidate immune exposures, relying instead on TCR beta sequences and their occurrence across donors. To decide whether each TCR beta V gene segment behaved as functional or pseudogenic, an earlier analysis of some 570 of the donors relied on high-throughput TCR beta sequencing. Donor age, sex, ethnicity and CMV serostatus were compiled alongside the repertoire data. In a later genetic analysis, genome-wide SNP genotypes for 398 of the 666 donors were used, and that subset was treated as a discovery cohort. All discovery cohort repertoires had been generated on a single sequencing platform. HLA typing included class I and class II loci at four-digit resolution. Typing coverage varied by locus: roughly 620-640 donors for A, B, C, DRB1 and DQB1; about 520 for DQA1; around 570 for DPA1; about 450 for DPB1. Because of strong linkage in the cohort, roughly 5 DR-DQ haplotypes were treated as single units for association and clustering. Among 398 genotyped donors of the cohort, an average of approximately 240,000 unique TCR beta nucleotide sequences were sequenced per donor, roughly 18% of them non-productive. Summary of the overall study and its limitations: Most TCR sequences were observed very rarely across donors, whereas some public TCRs were present in many individuals. In vitro tests confirmed that a few of the cytomegalovirus-associated TCR beta chains recognize cytomegalovirus antigens. According to a later genetic analysis, donors in an Asian-associated ancestry cluster had fewer N-insertions in productive TCRs than the approximately 630-donor mean. Sequencing depth was assumed to be roughly uniform across donors in the presence/absence analyses, though that assumption may not hold. The study gave a list of 150 to 200 TCR beta chains associated with cytomegalovirus. Because some donors lacked HLA typing at each locus, the association tests relied only on the typed subset. The authors suggested that the approach could potentially be generalized to other disease states and immunological phenotypes. In a later analysis, TCR association rates were found to vary across HLA loci, with the most associated TCRs seen for DRB1 alleles and the fewest for HLA-C alleles. A cluster of highly shared sequence variants was judged likely to be a technical artifact of the sequencing pipeline. In a later analysis, HLA-associated TCR beta chains showed more clonal expansion and lower generation probabilities than non-associated chains that were equally common. A later analysis found that most CMV-associated TCR beta chains appeared HLA-restricted, with HLA associations seemingly driven largely by CMV exposure. Correlated functional status among segregating V segments might be attributable to linkage disequilibrium, but an unknown experimental factor could not be ruled out. For the cohort, immune exposure information was limited to CMV serostatus. Some IMGT-functional V segments, including TRBV6-2 and TRBV6-3, could not be distinguished by the 87-base-pair reads and were therefore excluded. In a later analysis, several top co-occurrence clusters were reported to appear linked to parvovirus B19, influenza, CMV and Epstein-Barr virus. In this cohort, only TCR beta chains were sequenced, and detectable features were limited by the absence of alpha or paired-chain data. An earlier analysis of 587 of the donors showed that most TCR beta V segments appeared in productive rearrangements either about 87% or about 30% of the time, which broadly matched IMGT annotations. The classifier was reported to diagnose cytomegalovirus status with high specificity and sensitivity in both the original and validation cohorts. In a later genetic analysis, a missense DCLRE1C variant was associated with V-gene and J-gene trimming of TCR beta chains, and the association was replicated in an independent cohort. Assigning TCR associations to individual alleles was difficult when HLA alleles, especially DR and DQ, strongly co-occurred. A further reported finding was that TCR beta sequences accurately predicted the HLA-A and HLA-B alleles for most subjects in the first cohort. The earlier analysis of approximately 560 of the donors excluded 15 to 20 rarely observed V segments, including chromosome 9 orphons, because counts were too low. Specific HLA alleles were associated with 15,000 to 20,000 TCR beta sequences at a false discovery rate of 0.05 in a later analysis.

As regards this clone: The antigen it binds to is not known. Qualities for individual bases were not recorded, and no much larger clone is one base off.

The library was built by means of the immunoSEQ multiplex PCR assay. For the multiplex PCR, a mixture combining 60 forward primers for TCR Vbeta segments and 13 reverse primers for TCR Jbeta segments was used. Amplification of the CDR3 region of rearranged TCR beta genes was performed with a multiplex PCR assay on genomic DNA. Amplified TCR beta libraries were sequenced as 87-base-pair reads on the Illumina HiSeq System. Concerning the study's data processing: A later analysis tallied around 80 million unique TCR beta chains across the 610 or so repertoires, and around 12 million of those chains were shared by two or more donors. To remove PCR and sequencing errors, raw reads were error-corrected and collapsed into unique sequences using a nearest-neighbor algorithm that merged closely related sequences. To assign V, D and J gene segments, CDR3 sequences were aligned to IMGT reference sequences. Each retained sequence needed at least a six-nucleotide match to both a V gene segment and a J gene segment. A rearrangement counted as productive if the CDR3 had no stop codons and remained in frame with V and J, and every other rearrangement counted as non-productive. CDR3 was defined by IMGT convention, running from the second conserved V-encoded cysteine to the conserved J-encoded phenylalanine. The earlier analysis of 500 to 650 of the donors excluded any sequence lacking an unambiguous match to a single V gene segment. In an earlier analysis of approximately 590 of the donors, a V segment was called functional when productive rearrangements were above 56.7%, and segregating when the standard deviation between donors exceeded 5%. A statistical classification framework was built to diagnose cytomegalovirus status from the catalog of TCR beta chain sequences. V and J gene assignment, in a later analysis, came from comparing TCR nucleotide sequences with IMGT/GENE-DB human TR gene sequences. The TCRdist pipeline was used in a later analysis to assign CDR3 sequences and most-parsimonious VDJ recombination scenarios. In a later analysis, every TCR beta chain was defined by the combination of its CDR3 amino acid sequence and its V-gene family, and reads without a unique V-gene family were dropped. As a way to deal with suspected cross-contamination and a sequencing artifact, a later analysis dropped over 550 nucleotide sequences that were highly shared and had low generation probability. A later analysis calculated a clonal expansion index for each public chain from normalized within-repertoire ranks of inferred template counts. In a later analysis, generation probabilities were computed with a VDJ recombination model fitted to out-of-frame rearrangements, and the resulting probabilities were checked against IGoR. In a later analysis, hypergeometric tests were used to score TCR-TCR, TCR-HLA and TCR-CMV co-occurrence, with a repertoire-size bias correction applied to TCR pairs. False discovery rates were estimated in a later analysis by permuting HLA or CMV assignments 20 times. In a later analysis, co-occurring TCRs were grouped using DBSCAN, and TCRdist sequence similarity was added for clustering within HLA-allele-positive subsets. For co-occurrence clustering, repertoires with fewer than 30,000 or more than 120,000 public chains were excluded, along with roughly 5 repertoires with anomalous nucleotide sharing. Here the immuneACCESS table is served through TCRdb, limited to in-frame sequences with V and J called. Missing clones are a known gap in these copies; in checked studies unresolved V genes cover under half, and the rest lacks a known reason. D and trimming come from the DNA, and the V and J calls and clone size come from that table. This sample comprises about 180,000 clones, around 80% of them detected only once. The ten largest clonotypes hold around 1.9% of the sample.

In total, around 600 healthy bone marrow donors made up the cohort. At the time of sampling, all cohort members were nominally healthy, though unrecorded immune exposures were likely present. The donor tested CMV seronegative, placing the donor among the approximately 360 seronegative members of the cohort. Each donor provided a peripheral blood sample, and peripheral blood mononuclear cells were used for TCR beta sequencing. The Qiagen DNeasy Blood Extraction Kit was used to extract genomic DNA from the blood cell samples. Trimming removed 11 bases from V and 3 bases from J; the gene matches leave 6 bases unexplained. Reading the germline V gene (reference sequence) gives CDR1 SSHAT and CDR2 FNYEAQ. From cysteine to phenylalanine, the CDR3 is 14 amino acids long. The entry retains the CDR3 DNA only, 42 bases that are in frame from base 1.

The receptor chain draws on TRBV7-7 and TRBJ2-2; 10 junctional bases match TRBD1. This clonotype was sampled from a woman in her 30s in good health and CMV-seronegative. Sequenced sample: PBMCs. Read as DNA, the sequence is TGTGCCGGAGGGACAGGGGCCTACACCGGGGAGCTGTTTTTT. Protein translation: CAGGTGAYTGELFF.